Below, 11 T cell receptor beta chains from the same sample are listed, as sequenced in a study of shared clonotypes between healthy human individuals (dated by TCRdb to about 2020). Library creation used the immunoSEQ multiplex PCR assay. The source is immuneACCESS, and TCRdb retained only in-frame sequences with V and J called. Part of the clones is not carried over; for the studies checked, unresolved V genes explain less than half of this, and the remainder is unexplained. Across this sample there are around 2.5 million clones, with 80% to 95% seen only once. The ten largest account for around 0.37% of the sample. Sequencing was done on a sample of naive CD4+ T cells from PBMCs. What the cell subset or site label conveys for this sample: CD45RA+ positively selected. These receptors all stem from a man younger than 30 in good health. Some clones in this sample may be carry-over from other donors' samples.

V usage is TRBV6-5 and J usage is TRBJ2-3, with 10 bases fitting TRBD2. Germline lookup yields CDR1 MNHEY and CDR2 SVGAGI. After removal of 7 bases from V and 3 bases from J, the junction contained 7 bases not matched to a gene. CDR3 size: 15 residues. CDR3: CASTRAGGPTDTQYF. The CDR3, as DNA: TGTGCCAGCACCCGAGCGGGAGGGCCGACAGATACGCAGTATTTT.

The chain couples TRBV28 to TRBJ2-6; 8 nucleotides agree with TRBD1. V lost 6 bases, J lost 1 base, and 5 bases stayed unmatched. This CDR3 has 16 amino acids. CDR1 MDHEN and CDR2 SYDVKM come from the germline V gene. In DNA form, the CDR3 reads TGTGCCAGCAGGGTGACAGGGGTATCTGGGGCCAACGTCCTGACTTTC. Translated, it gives CASRVTGVSGANVLTF.

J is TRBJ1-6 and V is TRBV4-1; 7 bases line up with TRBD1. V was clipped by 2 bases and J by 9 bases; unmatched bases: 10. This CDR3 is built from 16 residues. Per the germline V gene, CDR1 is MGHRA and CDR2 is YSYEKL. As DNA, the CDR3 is TGCGCCAGCAGCCAAATCGTACAGGGGAGGGGTTCACCCCTCCACTTT. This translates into CASSQIVQGRGSPLHF.

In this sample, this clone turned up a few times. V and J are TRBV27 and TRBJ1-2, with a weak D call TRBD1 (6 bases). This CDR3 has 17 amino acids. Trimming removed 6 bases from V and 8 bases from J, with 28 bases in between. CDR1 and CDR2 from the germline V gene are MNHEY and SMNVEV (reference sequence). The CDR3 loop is CASSIRPGQIKPWGYTF. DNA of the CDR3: TGTGCCAGCAGCATTCGACCCGGACAGATCAAACCGTGGGGCTACACCTTC.

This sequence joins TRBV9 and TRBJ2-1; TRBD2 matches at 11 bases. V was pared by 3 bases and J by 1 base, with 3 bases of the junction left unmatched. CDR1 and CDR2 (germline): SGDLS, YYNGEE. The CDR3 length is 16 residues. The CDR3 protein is CASSATSGRSYNEQFF. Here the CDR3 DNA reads TGTGCCAGCAGCGCAACTAGCGGGAGATCCTACAATGAGCAGTTCTTC. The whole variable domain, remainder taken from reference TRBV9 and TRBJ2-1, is DSGVTQTPKHLITATGQRVTLRCSPRSGDLSVYWYQQSLDQGLQFLIQYYNGEERAKGNILERFSAQQFPDLHSELNLSSLELGDSALYFCASSATSGRSYNEQFFGPGTRLTVL.

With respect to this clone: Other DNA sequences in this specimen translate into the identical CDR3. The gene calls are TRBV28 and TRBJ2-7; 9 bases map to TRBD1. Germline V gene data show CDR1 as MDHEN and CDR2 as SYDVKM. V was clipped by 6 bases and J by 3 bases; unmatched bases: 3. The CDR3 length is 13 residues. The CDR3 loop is CASREGQGYEQYF. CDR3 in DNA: TGTGCCAGCAGAGAGGGACAGGGCTACGAGCAGTACTTC.

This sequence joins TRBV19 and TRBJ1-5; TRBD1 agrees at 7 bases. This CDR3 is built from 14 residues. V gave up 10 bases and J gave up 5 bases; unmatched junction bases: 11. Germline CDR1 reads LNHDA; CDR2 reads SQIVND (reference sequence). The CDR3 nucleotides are TGTGCCACCAAGTCAGGGGGGCTGGATCAGCCCCAGCATTTT. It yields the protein CATKSGGLDQPQHF.

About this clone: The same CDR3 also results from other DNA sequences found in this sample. The CDR3 sequence is CASSLISGNTGELFF. Here the CDR3 DNA reads TGTGCCAGCAGCTTAATATCCGGGAACACCGGGGAGCTGTTTTTT. This chain connects TRBV7-3 to TRBJ2-2; the D is unclear. The CDR3 has 15 amino acids. Deletions cut 1 base from V and 1 base from J, with 7 bases between. Germline CDR1 is SGHTA and CDR2 is FQGTGA.

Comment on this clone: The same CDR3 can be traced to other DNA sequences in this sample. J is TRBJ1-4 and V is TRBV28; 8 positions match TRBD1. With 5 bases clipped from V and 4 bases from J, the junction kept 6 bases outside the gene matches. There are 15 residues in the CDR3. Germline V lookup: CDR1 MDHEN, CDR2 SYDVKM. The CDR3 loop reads CASSPGGAGNEKLFF. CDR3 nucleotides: TGTGCCAGCAGTCCAGGGGGCGCCGGTAATGAAAAACTGTTTTTT.

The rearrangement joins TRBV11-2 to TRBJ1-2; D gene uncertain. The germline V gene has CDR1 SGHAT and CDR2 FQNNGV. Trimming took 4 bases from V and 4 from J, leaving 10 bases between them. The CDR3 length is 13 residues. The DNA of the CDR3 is TGTGCCAGCAGCTCCCCGCTCTCCTATGGCTACACCTTC. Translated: CASSSPLSYGYTF. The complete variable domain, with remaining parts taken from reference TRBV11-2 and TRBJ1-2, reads EAGVAQSPRYKIIEKRQSVAFWCNPISGHATLYWYQQILGQGPKLLIQFQNNGVVDDSQLPKDRFSAERLKGVDSTLKIQPAKLEDSAVYLCASSSPLSYGYTFGSGTRLTVV.

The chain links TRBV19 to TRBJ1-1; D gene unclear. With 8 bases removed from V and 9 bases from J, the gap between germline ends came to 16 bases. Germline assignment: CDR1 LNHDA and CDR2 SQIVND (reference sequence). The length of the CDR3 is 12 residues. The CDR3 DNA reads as TGTGCCAGTTCAACGGGCGGGGATAAAGCTTTCTTT. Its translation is CASSTGGDKAFF.